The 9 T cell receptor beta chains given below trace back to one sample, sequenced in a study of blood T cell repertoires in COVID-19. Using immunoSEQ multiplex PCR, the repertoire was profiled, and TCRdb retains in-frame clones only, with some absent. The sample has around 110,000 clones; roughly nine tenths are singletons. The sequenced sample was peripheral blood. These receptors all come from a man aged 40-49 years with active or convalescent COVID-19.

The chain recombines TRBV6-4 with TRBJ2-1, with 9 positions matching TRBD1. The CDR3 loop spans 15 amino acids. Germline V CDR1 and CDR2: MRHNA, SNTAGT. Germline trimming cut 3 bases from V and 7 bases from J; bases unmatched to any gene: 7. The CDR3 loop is CASSEQQGATNEQFF. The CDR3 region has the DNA TGTGCCAGCAGTGAGCAACAGGGGGCAACGAATGAGCAGTTCTTC.

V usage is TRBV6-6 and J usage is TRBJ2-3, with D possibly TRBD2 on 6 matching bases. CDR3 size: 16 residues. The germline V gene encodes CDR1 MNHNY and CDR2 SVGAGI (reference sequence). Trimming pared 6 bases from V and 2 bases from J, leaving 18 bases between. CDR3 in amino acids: CASRTPGTLLTDTQYF. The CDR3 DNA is TGTGCCAGCAGGACACCAGGGACTTTGCTCACAGATACGCAGTATTTT.

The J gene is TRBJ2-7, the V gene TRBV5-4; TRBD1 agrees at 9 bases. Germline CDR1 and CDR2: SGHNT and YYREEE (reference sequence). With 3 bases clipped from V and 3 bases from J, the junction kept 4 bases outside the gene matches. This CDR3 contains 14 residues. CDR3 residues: CASSSPGQGYEQYF. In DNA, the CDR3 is TGTGCCAGCAGCTCGCCGGGACAGGGCTACGAGCAGTACTTC. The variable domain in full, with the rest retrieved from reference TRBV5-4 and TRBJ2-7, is ETGVTQSPTHLIKTRGQQVTLRCSSQSGHNTVSWYQQALGQGPQFIFQYYREEENGRGNFPPRFSGLQFPNYSSELNVNALELDDSALYLCASSSPGQGYEQYFGPGTRLTVT.

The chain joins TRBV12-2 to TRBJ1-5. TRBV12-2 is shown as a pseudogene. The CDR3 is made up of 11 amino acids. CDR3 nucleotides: TGTGCAAGTCGCTCTAATCAGCCCCAGCATTTT. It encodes CASRSNQPQHF.

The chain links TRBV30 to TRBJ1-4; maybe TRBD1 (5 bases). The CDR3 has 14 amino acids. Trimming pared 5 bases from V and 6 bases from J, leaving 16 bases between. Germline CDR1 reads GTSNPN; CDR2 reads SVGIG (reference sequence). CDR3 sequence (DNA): TGTGCCTGGGGACGGGGGAGGGCGGATGAAAAACTGTTTTTT. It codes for CAWGRGRADEKLFF. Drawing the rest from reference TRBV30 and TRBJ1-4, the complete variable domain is SQTIHQWPATLVQPVGSPLSLECTVEGTSNPNLYWYRQAAGRGLQLLFYSVGIGQISSEVPQNLSASRPQDRQFILSSKKLLLSDSGFYLCAWGRGRADEKLFFGSGTQLSVL.

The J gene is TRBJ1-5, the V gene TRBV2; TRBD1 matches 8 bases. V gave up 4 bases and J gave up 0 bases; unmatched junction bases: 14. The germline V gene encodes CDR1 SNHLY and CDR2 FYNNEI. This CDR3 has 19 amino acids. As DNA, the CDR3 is TGTGCCAGCAGTGCATCTGGGCAGGGGGCCTATATTAGCAATCAGCCCCAGCATTTT. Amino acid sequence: CASSASGQGAYISNQPQHF.

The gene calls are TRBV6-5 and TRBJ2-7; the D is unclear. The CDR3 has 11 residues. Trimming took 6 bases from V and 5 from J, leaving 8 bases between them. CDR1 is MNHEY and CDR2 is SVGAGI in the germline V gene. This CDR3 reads CASRAADEQYF. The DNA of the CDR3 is TGTGCCAGCAGAGCCGCGGACGAGCAGTACTTC.

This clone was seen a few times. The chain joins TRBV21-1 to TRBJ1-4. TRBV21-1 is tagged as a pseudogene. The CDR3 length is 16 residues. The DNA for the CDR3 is TGTGCCAGCAGCAAAGCGAGGGCACAGCCTAATGAAAAACTGTTTTTT. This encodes CASSKARAQPNEKLFF.

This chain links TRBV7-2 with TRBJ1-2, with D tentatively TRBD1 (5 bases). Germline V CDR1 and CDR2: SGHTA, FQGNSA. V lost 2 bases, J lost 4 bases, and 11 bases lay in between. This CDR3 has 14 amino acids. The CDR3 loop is CASSLRVGVYGYTF. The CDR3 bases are TGTGCCAGCAGCTTACGGGTAGGGGTCTATGGCTACACCTTC.